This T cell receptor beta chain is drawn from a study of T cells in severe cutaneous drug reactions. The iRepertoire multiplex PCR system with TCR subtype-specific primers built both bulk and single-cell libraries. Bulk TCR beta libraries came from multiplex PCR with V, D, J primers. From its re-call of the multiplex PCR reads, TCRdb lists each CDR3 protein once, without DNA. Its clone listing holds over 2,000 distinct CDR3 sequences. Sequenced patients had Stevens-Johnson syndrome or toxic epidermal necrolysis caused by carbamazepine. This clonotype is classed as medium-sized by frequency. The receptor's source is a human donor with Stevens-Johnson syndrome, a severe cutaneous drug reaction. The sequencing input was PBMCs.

CDR3: CASSQDLAGRNTEAFF. This chain connects TRBV4-3 to TRBJ1-1; TCRdb indicates TRBD1, and absent DNA this call remains unverified. The CDR3 is made up of 16 amino acids. The V gene's germline CDR1 is LGHNA and CDR2 YSLEER.